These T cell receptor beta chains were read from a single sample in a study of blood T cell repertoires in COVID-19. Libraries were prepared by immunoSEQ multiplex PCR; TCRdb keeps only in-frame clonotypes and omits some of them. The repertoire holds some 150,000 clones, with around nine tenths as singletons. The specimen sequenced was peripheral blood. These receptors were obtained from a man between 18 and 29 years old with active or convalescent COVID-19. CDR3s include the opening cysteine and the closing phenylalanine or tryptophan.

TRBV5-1,CASSLFQGYPIF
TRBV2,CASNPGVSNNSPLHF
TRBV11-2,CASSLGQNNEQFF
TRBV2,CASIRDRGRRDTQYF
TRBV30,CAWTPGQGAHQPQHF
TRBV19,CASSVDRVNGYTF
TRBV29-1,CSVEAGYMNTEAFF
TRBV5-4,CASSQGPAAGSPLHF
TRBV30,CAWSGPRNSEAFF
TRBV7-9,CASSPPTGQGRNSPLHF
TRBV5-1,CASSLAPRYNEQFF
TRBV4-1,CASSQPTSSQNEQFF
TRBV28,CASSSRLTRGDTQYF
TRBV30,CAWSPRFRGYTF
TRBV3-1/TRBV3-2,CASSLQGLNTGELFF
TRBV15,CATSSGVGAFTHEQFF
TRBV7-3,CASSLTGADTQYF
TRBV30,CAWSRDRGVYGYTF
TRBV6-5,CASSRPTGPHQPQHF
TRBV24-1,CATGTSGVNTGELFF
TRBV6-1,CASSEALLGRGSVNEQFF